This T cell receptor beta chain was identified in a study of cytotoxic CD8 clonotypes in ibrutinib-treated CLL. Study overall: Timing of response sample collection was a median around 12 months after treatment start, with a range of 6 to 36. Samples averaged roughly 280,000 productive templates and 90,000 to 95,000 productive rearrangements.

Study conclusions and caveats: A rise in clonality was seen at ibrutinib response, and a fall back toward baseline was seen at progression.

Of note for this clone: Its antigen is still unknown.

The CDR3 totals 15 residues. V lost 3 bases and J lost 9; bases outside the gene matches: 6. Germline values: CDR1 SGHTA, CDR2 FQGTGA. Produced via immunoSEQ multiplex PCR; TCRdb's table is partial and in-frame only. This table has tens of thousands of clones, about nine tenths appearing once. The material sequenced was PBMCs, taken after 12 months of ibrutinib treatment. This sequence originates from a human donor with chronic lymphocytic leukemia. V and J are TRBV7-3 and TRBJ2-1; 12 positions match TRBD2. Here the CDR3 reads CASSLTSGRLGEQFF. The CDR3 nucleotides are TGTGCCAGCAGCTTGACTAGCGGGAGACTTGGTGAGCAGTTCTTC.